These 7 T cell receptor beta chains originate from one sample sequenced in a study of type 1 regulatory T cells. These TCRs' antigens remain unknown. Each CDR3 protein gets one entry after TCRdb re-called the reads with MiXCR. The table has thousands of distinct CDR3 sequences, more than 6.5% seen once; the top ten hold around 6%. Sequenced sample: cultured T cells, either the whole culture or a sorted T cell fraction (not recorded which). Receptors were obtained from a human donor in good health.

As regards this clonotype: At one of its ends the junction is not consistent with the germline gene, which may arise from a read error. The chain recombines TRBV11-2 with TRBJ2-5; D could derive from TRBD1 or TRBD2 (5 bases each). Germline loops: CDR1 SGHAT, CDR2 FQNNGV. The CDR3 runs to 14 residues. The CDR3 coding sequence is TGTGCCAGCAGCTCCGCGAGGGTAGGGGAGATCCAGTACTTC. Protein sequence: CASSSARVGEIQYF.

This clonotype is classed as medium-sized. This chain links TRBV20-1 with TRBJ2-1; D is unresolved. The germline V gene encodes CDR1 DFQATT and CDR2 SNEGSKA (reference sequence). Trimming cost V 0 bases and J 8 bases, with 11 bases left between them. The CDR3 length is 13 residues. In DNA, the CDR3 is TGCAGTGCTAGAGACGTAACTACGGATGAGCAGTTCTTC. This codes for CSARDVTTDEQFF.

In this sample, this clonotype is medium-sized. The V call is TRBV30, the J call TRBJ2-7; no firm D call. The CDR3 runs 13 residues. V lost 4 bases and J 2 bases, leaving 12 bases between the germline ends. CDR1 and CDR2 from the germline V gene are GTSNPN and SVGIG (reference sequence). CDR3 DNA sequence: TGTGCCTGGAACGGAGCTGAAACCTACGAGCAGTACTTC. Encoded protein: CAWNGAETYEQYF.

This clonotype is medium-sized in the sample. The chain joins TRBV4-2 to TRBJ1-2; 7 bases map to TRBD1. The CDR3 spans 15 residues. J gave up 2 bases and V 1 base, and 4 bases lay outside the gene matches. Germline V gene sequence: CDR1 LGHNA, CDR2 YNFKEQ. CDR3 loop: CASSQVGTANYGYTF. CDR3 bases: TGTGCCAGCAGCCAAGTCGGGACAGCCAACTATGGCTACACCTTC.

Sample share makes this clonotype medium-sized. The CDR3 protein is CSVRLPPQETQYF. CDR3 bases: TGCAGCGTTCGGCTCCCGCCCCAGGAGACCCAGTACTTC. The chain uses TRBV29-1 and TRBJ2-5; D unclear. V was trimmed by 5 bases and J by 5 bases, leaving 15 bases between them. The CDR3 is made up of 13 amino acids. Per germline, CDR1 SQVTM and CDR2 ANQGSEA.

In this sample, this clonotype is medium-sized. This chain uses TRBV4-3 with TRBJ2-1; D ambiguous. The V gene's germline CDR1 is LGHNA and CDR2 YSLEER. Trimming left V 0 bases short and J 3 bases short, with 12 bases between. The CDR3 loop spans 16 amino acids. The CDR3: CASSQETDLDYNEQFF. Here the CDR3 DNA reads TGCGCCAGCAGCCAAGAAACGGATTTGGACTACAATGAGCAGTTCTTC.

Judged by abundance, this clonotype is medium-sized. The gene calls are TRBV12-3 or TRBV12-4 and TRBJ2-7; D is perhaps TRBD1 or TRBD2 (5 bases each). V lost 6 bases and J lost 3, with 15 bases in between. The CDR3 has 14 residues. The CDR3 DNA reads as TGTGCCAGCAGCTGGGGACCGAATAACTACGAGCAGTACTTC. Amino acids: CASSWGPNNYEQYF.